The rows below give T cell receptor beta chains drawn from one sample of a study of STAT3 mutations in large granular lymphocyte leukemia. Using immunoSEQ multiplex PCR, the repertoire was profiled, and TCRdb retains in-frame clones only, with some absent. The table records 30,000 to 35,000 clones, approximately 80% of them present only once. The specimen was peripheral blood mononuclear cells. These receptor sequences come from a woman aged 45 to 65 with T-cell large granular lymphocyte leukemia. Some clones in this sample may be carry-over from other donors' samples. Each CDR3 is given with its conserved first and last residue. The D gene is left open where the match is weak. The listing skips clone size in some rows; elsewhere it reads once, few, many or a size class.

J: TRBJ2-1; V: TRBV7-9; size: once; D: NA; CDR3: CASSQGFGVSSYNEQFF; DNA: TGTGCCAGCAGCCAAGGATTTGGGGTCAGCTCCTACAATGAGCAGTTCTTC
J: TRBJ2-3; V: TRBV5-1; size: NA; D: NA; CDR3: CASSLARAGQYTDTQYF; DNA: TGCGCCAGCAGCTTGGCTCGGGCAGGGCAATACACAGATACGCAGTATTTT
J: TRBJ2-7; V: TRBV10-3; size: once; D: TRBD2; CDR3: CAISESGLTSGAYEQYF; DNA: TGTGCCATCAGTGAGTCGGGACTGACTAGCGGGGCCTACGAGCAGTACTTC
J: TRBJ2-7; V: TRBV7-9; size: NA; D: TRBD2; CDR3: CASSPRPGLTIYEQYF; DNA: TGTGCCAGCAGCCCACGGCCGGGACTAACTATTTACGAGCAGTACTTC
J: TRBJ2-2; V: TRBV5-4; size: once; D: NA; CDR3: CASSRHTTGTGELFF; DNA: TGTGCCAGCAGCCGCCATACCACCGGGACCGGGGAGCTGTTTTTT
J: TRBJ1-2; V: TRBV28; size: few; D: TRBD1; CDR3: CASSLRDREGYTF; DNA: TGTGCCAGCAGTCTCCGGGACAGGGAAGGCTACACCTTC
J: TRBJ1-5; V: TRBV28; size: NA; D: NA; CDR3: CASSSPMAGPRRNQPQHF; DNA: TGTGCCAGCAGTTCTCCGATGGCGGGACCTCGAAGGAATCAGCCCCAGCATTTT
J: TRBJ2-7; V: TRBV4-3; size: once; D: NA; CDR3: CASSGGLAQSYEQYF; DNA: TGCGCCAGCAGCGGGGGACTCGCCCAGTCCTACGAGCAGTACTTC
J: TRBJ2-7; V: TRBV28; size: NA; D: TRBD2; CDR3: CASSAWTSGGEVQYF; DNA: TGTGCCAGCAGTGCCTGGACTAGCGGAGGGGAAGTGCAGTACTTC
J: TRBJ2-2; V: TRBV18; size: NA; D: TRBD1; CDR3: CASSPRDRATGELFF; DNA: TGTGCCAGCTCACCAAGGGACAGGGCAACCGGGGAGCTGTTTTTT
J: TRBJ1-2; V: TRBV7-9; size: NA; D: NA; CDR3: CASSRPVGNYGYTF; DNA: TGTGCCAGCAGCCGCCCTGTGGGGAACTATGGCTACACCTTC
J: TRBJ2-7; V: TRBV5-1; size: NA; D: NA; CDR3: CASSPAPERNEQYF; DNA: TGCGCCAGCAGCCCCGCGCCGGAGCGAAACGAGCAGTACTTC
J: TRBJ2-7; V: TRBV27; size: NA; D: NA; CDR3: CASSHREGYEQYF; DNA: TGTGCCAGCAGTCACAGGGAGGGCTACGAGCAGTACTTC
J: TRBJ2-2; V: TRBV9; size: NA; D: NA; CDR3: CASSPQTQTGELFF; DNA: TGTGCCAGCAGCCCGCAGACACAGACGGGGGAGCTGTTTTTT
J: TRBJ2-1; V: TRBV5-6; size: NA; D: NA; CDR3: CASSFMGLNYNEQFF; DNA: TGTGCCAGCAGCTTCATGGGATTGAATTACAATGAGCAGTTCTTC
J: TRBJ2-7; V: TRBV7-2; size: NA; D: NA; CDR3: CASSSGTGLDEQYF; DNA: TGTGCCAGCAGCTCCGGAACGGGGTTGGACGAGCAGTACTTC
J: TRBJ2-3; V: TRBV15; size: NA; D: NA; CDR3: CATSEGVRGTQYF; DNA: TGTGCCACCAGCGAAGGAGTCCGCGGTACGCAGTATTTT
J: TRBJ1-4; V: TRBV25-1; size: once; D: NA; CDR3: CASSEPGIRREKLFF; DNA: TGTGCCAGCAGTGAACCTGGGATCCGGCGAGAAAAACTGTTTTTT
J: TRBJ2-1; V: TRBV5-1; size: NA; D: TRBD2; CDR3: CASSWGEGLNEQFF; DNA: TGCGCCAGCAGCTGGGGGGAGGGCCTAAATGAGCAGTTCTTC
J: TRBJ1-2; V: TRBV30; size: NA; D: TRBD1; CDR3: CAWDGTGGGYGYTF; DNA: TGTGCCTGGGACGGGACAGGGGGCGGCTATGGCTACACCTTC
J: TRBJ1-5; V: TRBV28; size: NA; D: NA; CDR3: CASRPGRNNQPQHF; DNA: TGTGCCAGCAGACCCGGACGGAACAATCAGCCCCAGCATTTT
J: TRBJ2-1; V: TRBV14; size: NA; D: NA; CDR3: CASSQDVSRGEQFF; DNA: TGTGCCAGCAGCCAAGACGTCTCTAGAGGCGAGCAGTTCTTC
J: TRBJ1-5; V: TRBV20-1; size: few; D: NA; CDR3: CSARGQGSQHF; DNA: TGCAGTGCTAGAGGGCAGGGGTCCCAGCATTTT
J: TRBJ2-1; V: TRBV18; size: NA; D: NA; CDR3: CATSAADNEQFF; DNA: TGTGCCACCTCGGCAGCGGACAATGAGCAGTTCTTC
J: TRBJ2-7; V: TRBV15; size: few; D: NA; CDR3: CATSRVSGSLGEQYF; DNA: TGTGCCACCAGCAGAGTTTCCGGATCTTTGGGCGAGCAGTACTTC
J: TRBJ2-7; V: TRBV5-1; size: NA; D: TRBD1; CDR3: CASSFATGQAPYEQYF; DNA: TGCGCCAGCAGCTTTGCGACGGGACAGGCTCCCTACGAGCAGTACTTC
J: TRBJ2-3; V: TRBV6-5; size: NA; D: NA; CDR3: CASSLQGSTDTQYF; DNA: TGTGCCAGCAGCCTACAGGGTAGCACAGATACGCAGTATTTT
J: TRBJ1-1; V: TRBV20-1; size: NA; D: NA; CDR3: CSAPSNTEAFF; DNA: TGCAGTGCCCCGAGTAACACTGAAGCTTTCTTT
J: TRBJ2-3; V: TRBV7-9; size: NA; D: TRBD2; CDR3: CASSYQTSGDKYF; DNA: TGTGCCAGCAGCTACCAGACTAGCGGGGACAAGTATTTT
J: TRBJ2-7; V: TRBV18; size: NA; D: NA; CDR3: CASSSGQLASYEQYF; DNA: TGTGCCAGCTCATCCGGACAGCTAGCATCCTACGAGCAGTACTTC
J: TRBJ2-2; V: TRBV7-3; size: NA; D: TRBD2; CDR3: CASSPITSGMGGELFF; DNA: TGTGCCAGCAGCCCCATCACTAGCGGGATGGGCGGGGAGCTGTTTTTT
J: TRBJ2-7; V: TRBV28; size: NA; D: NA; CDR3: CASSLLRGLSEQYF; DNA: TGTGCCAGCAGTTTATTGCGGGGACTTTCCGAGCAGTACTTC
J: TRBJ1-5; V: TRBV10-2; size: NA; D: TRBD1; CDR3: CASSEPGQPSQPQHF; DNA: TGCGCCAGCAGTGAGCCGGGACAGCCAAGCCAGCCCCAGCATTTT
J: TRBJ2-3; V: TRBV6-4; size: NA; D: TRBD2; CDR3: CASSAGGRSTDTQYF; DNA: TGTGCCAGCAGTGCAGGCGGGAGAAGCACAGATACGCAGTATTTT
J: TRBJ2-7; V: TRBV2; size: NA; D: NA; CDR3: CASTPLGLLDSYEQYF; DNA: TGTGCCAGCACCCCACTCGGACTCCTTGACTCCTACGAGCAGTACTTC
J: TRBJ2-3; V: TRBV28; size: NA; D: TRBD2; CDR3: CASSYGLASTDTQYF; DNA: TGTGCCAGCAGTTACGGACTAGCCAGCACAGATACGCAGTATTTT
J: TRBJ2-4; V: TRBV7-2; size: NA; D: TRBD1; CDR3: CASSPGTGKNIQYF; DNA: TGTGCCAGCAGCCCCGGGACAGGGAAAAACATTCAGTACTTC
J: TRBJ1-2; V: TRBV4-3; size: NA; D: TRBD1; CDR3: CASSPGGPTGTDVYGYTF; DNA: TGCGCCAGCAGCCCGGGAGGACCCACCGGGACAGACGTATATGGCTACACCTTC
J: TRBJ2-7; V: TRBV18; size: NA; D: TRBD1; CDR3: CASSPRTGTYEQYF; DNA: TGTGCCAGCTCACCAAGGACAGGGACCTACGAGCAGTACTTC
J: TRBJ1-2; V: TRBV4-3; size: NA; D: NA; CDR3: CASSPDALGYTF; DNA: TGCGCCAGCAGCCCCGACGCACTAGGCTACACCTTC
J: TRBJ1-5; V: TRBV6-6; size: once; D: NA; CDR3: CASSFAEPQHF; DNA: TGTGCCAGCAGTTTCGCGGAGCCCCAGCATTTT
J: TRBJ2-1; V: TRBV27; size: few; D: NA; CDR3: CASRGANNEQFF; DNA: TGTGCCAGCAGGGGGGCTAACAATGAGCAGTTCTTC
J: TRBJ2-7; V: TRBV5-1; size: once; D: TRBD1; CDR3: CASSPQAGTGTYEQYF; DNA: TGCGCCAGCAGCCCCCAGGCCGGGACAGGGACTTACGAGCAGTACTTC
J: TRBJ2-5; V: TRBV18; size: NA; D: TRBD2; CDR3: CASSPSPSGGAETQYF; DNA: TGTGCCAGCTCACCATCCCCTAGCGGAGGGGCGGAGACCCAGTACTTC
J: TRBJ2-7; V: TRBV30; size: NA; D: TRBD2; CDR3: CAWSELAGNEQYF; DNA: TGTGCCTGGAGTGAACTAGCGGGTAACGAGCAGTACTTC
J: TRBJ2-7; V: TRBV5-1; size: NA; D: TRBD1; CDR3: CASSRQGARGYEQYF; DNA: TGCGCCAGCAGCCGCCAGGGGGCCCGGGGGTACGAGCAGTACTTC
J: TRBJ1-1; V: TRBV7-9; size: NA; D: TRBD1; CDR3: CASSLQGARTEAFF; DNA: TGTGCCAGCAGCTTACAGGGGGCGAGGACTGAAGCTTTCTTT
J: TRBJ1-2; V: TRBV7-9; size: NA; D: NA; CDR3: CASTPNVRLGGYTF; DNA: TGTGCCAGCACCCCCAACGTAAGGCTAGGTGGCTACACCTTC
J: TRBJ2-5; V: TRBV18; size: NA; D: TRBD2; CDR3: CASSPGLAGVGETQYF; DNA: TGTGCCAGCTCACCCGGACTAGCGGGAGTGGGAGAGACCCAGTACTTC
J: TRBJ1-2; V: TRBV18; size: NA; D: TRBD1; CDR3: CASSTGQEGGYTF; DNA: TGTGCCAGCTCAACGGGACAGGAGGGCGGCTACACCTTC
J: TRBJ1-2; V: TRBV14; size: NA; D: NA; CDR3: CASSQVAGGGYTF; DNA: TGTGCCAGCAGCCAAGTGGCAGGCGGTGGCTACACCTTC
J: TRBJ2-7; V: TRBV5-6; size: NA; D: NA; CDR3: CASTSRGFYEQYF; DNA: TGTGCCAGCACCTCTCGGGGCTTCTACGAGCAGTACTTC
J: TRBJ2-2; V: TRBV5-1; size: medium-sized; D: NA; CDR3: CASSVDGNTGELFF; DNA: TGCGCCAGCAGCGTGGATGGGAACACCGGGGAGCTGTTTTTT
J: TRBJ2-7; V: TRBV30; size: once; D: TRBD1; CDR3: CAWSQPGTGGDEQYF; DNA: TGTGCCTGGAGCCAACCCGGGACAGGGGGCGACGAGCAGTACTTC
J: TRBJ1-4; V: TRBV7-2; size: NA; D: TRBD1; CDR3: CASSSGQGRLFF; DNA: TGTGCCAGCAGCTCGGGACAGGGCCGGCTGTTTTTT
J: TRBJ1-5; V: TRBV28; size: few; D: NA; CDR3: CASSLMRPDQPQHF; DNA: TGTGCCAGCAGTCTGATGAGACCCGATCAGCCCCAGCATTTT
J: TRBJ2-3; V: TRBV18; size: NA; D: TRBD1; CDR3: CASSGRDRGPDTQYF; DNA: TGTGCCAGCTCAGGCCGGGACAGGGGACCTGATACGCAGTATTTT